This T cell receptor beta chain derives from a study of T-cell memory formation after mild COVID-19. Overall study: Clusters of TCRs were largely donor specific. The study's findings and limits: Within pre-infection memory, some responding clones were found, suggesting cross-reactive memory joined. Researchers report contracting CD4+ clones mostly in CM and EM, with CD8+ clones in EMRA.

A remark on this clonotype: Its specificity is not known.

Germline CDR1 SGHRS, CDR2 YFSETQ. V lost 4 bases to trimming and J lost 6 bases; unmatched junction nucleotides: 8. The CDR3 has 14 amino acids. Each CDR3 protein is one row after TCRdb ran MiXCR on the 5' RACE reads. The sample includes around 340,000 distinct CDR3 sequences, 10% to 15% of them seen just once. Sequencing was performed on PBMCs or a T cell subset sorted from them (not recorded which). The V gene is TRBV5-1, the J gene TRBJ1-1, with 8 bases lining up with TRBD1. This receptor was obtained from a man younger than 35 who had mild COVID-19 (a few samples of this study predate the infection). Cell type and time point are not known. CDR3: CASSGQGAVAEAFF. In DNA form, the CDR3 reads TGCGCCAGCAGCGGGCAGGGGGCCGTGGCTGAAGCTTTCTTT.